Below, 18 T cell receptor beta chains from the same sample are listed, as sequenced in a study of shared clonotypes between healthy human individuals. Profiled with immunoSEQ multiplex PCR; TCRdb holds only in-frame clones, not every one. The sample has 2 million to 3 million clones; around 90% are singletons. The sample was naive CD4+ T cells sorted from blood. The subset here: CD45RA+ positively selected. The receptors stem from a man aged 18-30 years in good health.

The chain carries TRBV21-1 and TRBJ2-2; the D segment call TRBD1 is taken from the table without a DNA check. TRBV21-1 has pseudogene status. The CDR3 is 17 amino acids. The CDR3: CASSNQGDLTLRGELFF. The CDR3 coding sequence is TGTGCCAGCAGCAACCAGGGCGATTTGACGTTAAGGGGGGAGCTGTTTTTT.

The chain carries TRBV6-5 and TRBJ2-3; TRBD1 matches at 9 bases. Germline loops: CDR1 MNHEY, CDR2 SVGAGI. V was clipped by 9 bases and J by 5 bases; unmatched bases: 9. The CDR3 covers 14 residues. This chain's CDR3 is CASFPGQGGDTQYF. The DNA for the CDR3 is TGTGCCAGTTTCCCGGGACAGGGCGGAGATACGCAGTATTTT.

CDR3 sequence reads: CASSHPGPPKYEQYF. CDR3 bases: TGCGCCAGCAGCCACCCCGGACCGCCGAAATACGAGCAGTACTTC. V gene TRBV4-1 combines with J gene TRBJ2-7; D is unclear. Germline V gene lookup returns CDR1 MGHRA and CDR2 YSYEKL. The V and J ends lost 3 bases and 4 bases respectively, with 16 bases between them. The CDR3 contains 15 residues.

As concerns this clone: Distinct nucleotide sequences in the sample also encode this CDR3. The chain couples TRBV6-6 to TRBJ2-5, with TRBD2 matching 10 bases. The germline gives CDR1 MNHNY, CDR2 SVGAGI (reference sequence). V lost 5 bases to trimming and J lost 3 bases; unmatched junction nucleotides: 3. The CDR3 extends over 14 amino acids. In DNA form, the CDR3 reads TGTGCCAGCAGTCGTGGACTAGCGGAAGAGACCCAGTACTTC. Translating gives CASSRGLAEETQYF.

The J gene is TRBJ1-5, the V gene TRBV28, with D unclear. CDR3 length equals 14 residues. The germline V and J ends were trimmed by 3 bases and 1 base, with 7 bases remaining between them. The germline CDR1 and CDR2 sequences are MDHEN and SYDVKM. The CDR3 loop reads CASSFEGSNQPQHF. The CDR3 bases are TGTGCCAGCAGTTTTGAAGGGAGCAATCAGCCCCAGCATTTT.

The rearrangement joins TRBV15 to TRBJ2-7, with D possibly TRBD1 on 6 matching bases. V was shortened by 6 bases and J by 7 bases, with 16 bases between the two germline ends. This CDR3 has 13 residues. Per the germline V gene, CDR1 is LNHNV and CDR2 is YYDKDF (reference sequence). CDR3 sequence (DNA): TGTGCCACCAGTTACGGCAGGGGAGTTGAGCAGTACTTC. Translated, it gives CATSYGRGVEQYF. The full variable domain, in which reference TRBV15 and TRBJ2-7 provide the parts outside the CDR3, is DAMVIQNPRYQVTQFGKPVTLSCSQTLNHNVMYWYQQKSSQAPKLLFHYYDKDFNNEADTPDNFQSRRPNTSFCFLDIRSPGLGDTAMYLCATSYGRGVEQYFGPGTRLTVT.

For the CDR3, the DNA is TGCGCCAGCACCTTCGGGGTGAGCTCCTACAATGAGCAGTTCTTC. Protein sequence: CASTFGVSSYNEQFF. The gene calls are TRBV5-1 and TRBJ2-1; D is possibly TRBD2 (5 bases). Germline V gene lookup returns CDR1 SGHRS and CDR2 YFSETQ. Trimming cost V 6 bases and J 0 bases, with 13 bases left between them. The CDR3 contains 15 residues.

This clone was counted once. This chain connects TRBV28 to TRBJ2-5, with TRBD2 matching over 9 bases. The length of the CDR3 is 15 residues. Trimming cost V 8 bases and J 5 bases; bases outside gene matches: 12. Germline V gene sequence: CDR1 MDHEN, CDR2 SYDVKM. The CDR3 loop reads CASSTGGAGGETQYF. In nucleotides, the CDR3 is TGTGCCAGCTCCACCGGTGGGGCGGGGGGGGAGACCCAGTACTTC. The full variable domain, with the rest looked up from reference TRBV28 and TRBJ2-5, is DVKVTQSSRYLVKRTGEKVFLECVQDMDHENMFWYRQDPGLGLRLIYFSYDVKMKEKGDIPEGYSVSREKKERFSLILESASTNQTSMYLCASSTGGAGGETQYFGPGTRLLVL.

The CDR3 sequence is CASSQGILGNEQFF. CDR3 DNA sequence: TGTGCCAGCTCACAAGGGATTCTCGGGAATGAGCAGTTCTTC. The chain links TRBV18 to TRBJ2-1; D uncertain. Germline V CDR1 and CDR2: KGHSH, LQKENI. This CDR3 is 14 amino acids long. V lost 4 bases and J 7 bases, leaving 14 bases between the germline ends. Based on the CDR3 plus reference TRBV18 and TRBJ2-1, the full variable domain is NAGVMQNPRHLVRRRGQEARLRCSPMKGHSHVYWYRQLPEEGLKFMVYLQKENIIDESGMPKERFSAEFPKEGPSILRIQQVVRGDSAAYFCASSQGILGNEQFFGPGTRLTVL.

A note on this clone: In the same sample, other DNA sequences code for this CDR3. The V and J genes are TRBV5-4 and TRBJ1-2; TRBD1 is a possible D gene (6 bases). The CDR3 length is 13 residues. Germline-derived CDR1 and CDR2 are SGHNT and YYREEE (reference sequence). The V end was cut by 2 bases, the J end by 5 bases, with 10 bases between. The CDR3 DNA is TGTGCCAGCAGCTTAGGGGGGTCATATGGCTACACCTTC. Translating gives CASSLGGSYGYTF.

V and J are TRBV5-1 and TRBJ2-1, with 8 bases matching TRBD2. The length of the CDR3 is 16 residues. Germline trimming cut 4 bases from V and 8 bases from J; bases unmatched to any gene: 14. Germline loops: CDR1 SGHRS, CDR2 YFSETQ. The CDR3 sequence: CASSRSVGTSRDEQFF. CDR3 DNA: TGCGCCAGCAGCCGGTCCGTTGGGACTAGTAGAGATGAGCAGTTCTTC.

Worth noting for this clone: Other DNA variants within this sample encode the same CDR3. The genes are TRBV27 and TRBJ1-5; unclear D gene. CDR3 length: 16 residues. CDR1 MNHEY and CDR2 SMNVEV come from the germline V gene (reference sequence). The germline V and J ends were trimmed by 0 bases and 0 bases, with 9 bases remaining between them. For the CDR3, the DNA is TGTGCCAGCAGTTTATCGCGCGGCAGTAGCAATCAGCCCCAGCATTTT. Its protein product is CASSLSRGSSNQPQHF.

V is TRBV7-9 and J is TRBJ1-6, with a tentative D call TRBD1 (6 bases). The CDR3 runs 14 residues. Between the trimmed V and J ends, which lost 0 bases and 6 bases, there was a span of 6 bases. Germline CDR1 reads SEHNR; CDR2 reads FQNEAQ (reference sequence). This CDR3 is CASSLAQGNSPLHF. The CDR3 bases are TGTGCCAGCAGCTTAGCACAGGGTAATTCACCCCTCCACTTT.

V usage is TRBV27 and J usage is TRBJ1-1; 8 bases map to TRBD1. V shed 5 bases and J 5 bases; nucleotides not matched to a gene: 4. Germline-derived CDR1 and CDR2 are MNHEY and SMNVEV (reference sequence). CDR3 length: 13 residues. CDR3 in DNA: TGTGCCAGCAGTCTACAGGGGGATACTGAAGCTTTCTTT. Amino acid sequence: CASSLQGDTEAFF.

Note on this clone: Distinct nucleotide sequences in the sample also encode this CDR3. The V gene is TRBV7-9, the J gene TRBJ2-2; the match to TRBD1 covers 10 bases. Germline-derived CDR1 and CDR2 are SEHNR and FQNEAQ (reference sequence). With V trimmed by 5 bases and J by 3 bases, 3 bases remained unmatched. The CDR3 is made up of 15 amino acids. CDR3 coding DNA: TGTGCCAGCAGCCCCGGACAGGGGGACACCGGGGAGCTGTTTTTT. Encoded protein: CASSPGQGDTGELFF.

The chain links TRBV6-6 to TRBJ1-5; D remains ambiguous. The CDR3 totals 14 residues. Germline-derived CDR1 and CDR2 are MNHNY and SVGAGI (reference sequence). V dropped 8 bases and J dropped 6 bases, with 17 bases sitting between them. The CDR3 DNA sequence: TGTGCCAGCGGAACCCAGGCAGCGGGTCAGCCCCAGCATTTT. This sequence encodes CASGTQAAGQPQHF.

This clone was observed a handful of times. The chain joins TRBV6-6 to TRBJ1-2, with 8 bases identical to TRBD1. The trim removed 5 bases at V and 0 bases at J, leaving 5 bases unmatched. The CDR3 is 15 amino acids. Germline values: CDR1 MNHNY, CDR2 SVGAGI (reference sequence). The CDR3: CASSPWDRPNYGYTF. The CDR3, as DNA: TGTGCCAGCAGTCCCTGGGACAGGCCTAACTATGGCTACACCTTC.

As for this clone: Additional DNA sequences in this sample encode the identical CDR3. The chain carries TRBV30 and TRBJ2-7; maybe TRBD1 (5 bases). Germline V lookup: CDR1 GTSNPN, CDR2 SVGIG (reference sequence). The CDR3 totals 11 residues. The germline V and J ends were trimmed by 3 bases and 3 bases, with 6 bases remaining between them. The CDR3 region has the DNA TGTGCCTGGAGCGACAGCTACGAGCAGTACTTC. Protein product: CAWSDSYEQYF.